A single sample is the source of the 23 T cell receptor beta chains below, sequenced in a study of regulatory T cells in long-lasting Graves disease. Time point meaning: persistent/refractory GD, antithyroid drugs over 5 years with positive TRAb. Preparation of the TCR library used RNA extracted from PBMCs. CDR3-region Arm-PCR and iRepertoire HTBI primers produced the TCR beta libraries. TCRdb itself ran the multiplex PCR reads through MiXCR, one entry per CDR3 protein. The table has roughly 450,000 distinct CDR3 sequences, about 25% seen once. The sample in question was peripheral blood mononuclear cells (PBMCs), obtained when the disease was refractory, from a patient treated with antithyroid drugs. These receptors were collected from a female donor with Graves disease.

This chain connects TRBV7-2 to TRBJ2-2; TRBD2 matches at 9 bases. Germline V gene lookup returns CDR1 SGHTA and CDR2 FQGNSA. The CDR3 covers 19 residues. V was pared by 2 bases and J by 0 bases, with 10 bases of the junction left unmatched. For the CDR3, the DNA is TGTGCCAGCAGCTTAAGGGCTAGCGGGGTTCACGCGAACACCGGGGAGCTGTTTTTT. This translates into CASSLRASGVHANTGELFF. The full variable domain, with the rest looked up from reference TRBV7-2 and TRBJ2-2, is GAGVSQSPSNKVTEKGKDVELRCDPISGHTALYWYRQSLGQGLEFLIYFQGNSAPDKSGLPSDRFSAERTGGSVSTLTIQRTQQEDSAVYLCASSLRASGVHANTGELFFGEGSRLTVL.

The chain links TRBV20-1 to TRBJ2-4, with 8 positions matching TRBD1. This CDR3 region has 16 residues. Looked up from germline, CDR1 is DFQATT and CDR2 is SNEGSKA (reference sequence). V shed 0 bases and J 6 bases; nucleotides not matched to a gene: 10. This chain's CDR3 is CSARDLAGGAGNIQYF. The CDR3 nucleotides read TGCAGTGCTAGAGATCTGGCAGGGGGCGCGGGAAACATTCAGTACTTC.

V usage is TRBV7-2 and J usage is TRBJ2-7; 10 positions agree with TRBD2. Germline V lookup: CDR1 SGHTA, CDR2 FQGNSA. The CDR3 has 15 residues. J was trimmed by 3 bases and V by 5 bases; bases with no gene match: 7. DNA for the CDR3: TGTGCCAGCAGCGAAGGACTAGCGGCAAACTACGAGCAGTACTTC. As protein: CASSEGLAANYEQYF.

This chain connects TRBV7-3 to TRBJ2-5; no reliable D call. Germline-derived CDR1 and CDR2 are SGHTA and FQGTGA. This CDR3 comprises 13 residues. Trimming removed 0 bases from V and 7 bases from J, with 9 bases in between. CDR3 amino acids: CASSLTPSGTQYF. Written as DNA, the CDR3 is TGTGCCAGCAGCTTAACACCCTCGGGGACCCAGTACTTC.

V and J are TRBV3-1 and TRBJ2-2, with 8 bases that match TRBD1. Germline V CDR1 and CDR2: LGHDT, YNNKEL (reference sequence). This CDR3 spans 16 amino acids. V lost 4 bases and J lost 4; bases outside the gene matches: 8. CDR3 region: CASSPGQGGLTGELFF. DNA of the CDR3: TGTGCCAGCAGCCCCGGACAGGGAGGACTCACCGGGGAGCTGTTTTTT. Full variable domain (missing parts from reference TRBV3-1 and TRBJ2-2): DTAVSQTPKYLVTQMGNDKSIKCEQNLGHDTMYWYKQDSKKFLKIMFSYNNKELIINETVPNRFSPKSPDKAHLNLHINSLELGDSAVYFCASSPGQGGLTGELFFGEGSRLTVL.

This sequence joins TRBV7-9 and TRBJ2-5, with 7 bases matching TRBD1. V lost 5 bases, J lost 3 bases, and 9 bases stayed unmatched. This CDR3 region has 15 residues. Germline CDR1 SEHNR, CDR2 FQNEAQ (reference sequence). CDR3: CASSRTGVGKETQYF. CDR3 bases: TGTGCCAGCAGCAGAACAGGGGTCGGAAAAGAGACCCAGTACTTC.

This chain joins TRBV28 and TRBJ2-7; 11 bases map to TRBD2. V shed 6 bases, J shed 1 base, and the junction held 5 bases outside the gene matches. The length of the CDR3 is 15 residues. CDR1 and CDR2 (germline): MDHEN, SYDVKM. CDR3 coding DNA: TGTGCCAGCAGAAAAGGACTAGCGGGTTCCTACGAGCAGTACTTC. Translated, it gives CASRKGLAGSYEQYF.

Concerning this clonotype itself: A much larger clone sits a single nucleotide away, making a read error possible. The chain has TRBV28 and TRBJ2-2; 7 bases map to TRBD1. The CDR3 sequence is 15 residues long. The V gene end was trimmed by 10 bases and the J gene end by 3 bases; junction bases not matched to a gene: 11. The V gene's germline CDR1 is MDHEN and CDR2 SYDVKM. The CDR3 DNA is TGTGCCAACAGGGGAGAATGGCAGTACACCGGGGAGCTGTTTTTT. Translating gives CANRGEWQYTGELFF.

In this sample, this clonotype turned up a few times. The chain is built from TRBV19 and TRBJ1-1; no clear D gene. V lost 7 bases and J 3 bases, leaving 21 bases between the germline ends. Germline values: CDR1 LNHDA, CDR2 SQIVND (reference sequence). This CDR3 is built from 16 residues. This chain's CDR3 is CASKGRIGNGDTEAFF. The CDR3 coding sequence is TGTGCCAGTAAGGGTCGGATCGGGAACGGGGACACTGAAGCTTTCTTT.

CDR3 amino acids: CASSLHLPGGQGYEQYF. Written as DNA, the CDR3 is TGCGCCAGCAGCTTGCATCTCCCGGGCGGACAGGGTTACGAGCAGTACTTC. V is TRBV5-1 and J is TRBJ2-7, with 8 bases lining up with TRBD1. CDR3 size: 17 residues. The V segment lost 1 base and the J segment 4 bases; nucleotides outside the gene matches: 13. Germline V gives CDR1 SGHRS, CDR2 YFSETQ.

This clonotype was picked up a small number of times. The chain is built from TRBV12-3 or TRBV12-4 and TRBJ2-7; D gene ambiguous. The CDR3 length is 9 residues. V was trimmed by 6 bases and J by 4 bases, leaving 1 base between them. The CDR3 nucleotides read TGTGCCAGCAGGTACGAGCAGTACTTC. Translation gives CASRYEQYF.

This clonotype showed up just a few times. The chain uses TRBV29-1 and TRBJ2-7, with TRBD1 identical over 9 bases. In germline, CDR1 is SQVTM, CDR2 ANQGSEA. The CDR3 length is 17 residues. V gave up 3 bases and J gave up 3 bases; unmatched junction bases: 15. The CDR3 spells CSVDPTTDRGDDYEQYF. Here the CDR3 DNA reads TGCAGCGTTGACCCTACGACAGACAGGGGGGATGACTACGAGCAGTACTTC.

This clonotype showed up just a few times. V is TRBV20-1 and J is TRBJ2-3; TRBD2 aligns across 10 bases. The CDR3 extends over 13 amino acids. Unmatched junction bases numbered 6, after V lost 6 bases and J lost 6 bases. Germline assignment: CDR1 DFQATT and CDR2 SNEGSKA (reference sequence). For the CDR3, the DNA is TGCAGTGCGCTAGCGGGAGCAGGGGATACGCAGTATTTT. It yields the protein CSALAGAGDTQYF.

Worth noting for this clonotype: Sequence at one end of the junction differs from germline and may be a read error. CDR3 DNA sequence: TGTACCAGCAGCTTAATAGTGGTGGTTCTGGAAGCTTTCTTT. Protein: CTSSLIVVVLEAFF. The V gene is TRBV7-9, the J gene TRBJ1-1; D gene uncertain. In germline, CDR1 is SEHNR, CDR2 FQNEAQ (reference sequence). The length of the CDR3 is 14 residues.

The CDR3 nucleotides read TGTGCCAGCAGCTTGCAGGGGAAGTATGGCGGCTACACCTTC. Translated, it gives CASSLQGKYGGYTF. The J gene is TRBJ1-2, the V gene TRBV5-6; possibly TRBD1 for D (6 bases). CDR3 length: 14 amino acids. Germline lookup yields CDR1 SGHDT and CDR2 YYEEEE. With 1 base removed from V and 8 bases from J, the gap between germline ends came to 15 bases.

V and J are TRBV6-1 and TRBJ2-5; D might be TRBD2 (6 bases). CDR3 length: 16 residues. CDR1 MNHNS and CDR2 SASEGT come from the germline V gene. Between the trimmed V and J ends, which lost 0 bases and 2 bases, there was a span of 13 bases. CDR3 DNA sequence: TGTGCCAGCAGTGAAGCGGCGGGGAGCGGACAAGAGACCCAGTACTTC. It encodes CASSEAAGSGQETQYF.

A note on this clonotype: A read error may produce the germline difference seen at one junction end. The chain combines TRBV4-2 with TRBJ2-5, with D perhaps being TRBD1 or TRBD2 (5 bases each). The CDR3 extends over 14 amino acids. Germline V gives CDR1 LGHNA, CDR2 YNFKEQ. This chain's CDR3 is CASSQDLELGEFFF. Here the CDR3 DNA reads TGTGCCAGCAGCCAAGATTTGGAACTAGGGGAATTTTTCTTC.

This clonotype was counted at least ten times. The V call is TRBV5-1, the J call TRBJ1-1, with TRBD1 as a possible D gene (5 bases). There are 13 residues in the CDR3. V shed 5 bases and J shed 4 bases, with 12 bases lying between them. In germline, CDR1 is SGHRS, CDR2 YFSETQ. Here the CDR3 reads CASSREGTTEAFF. The CDR3 DNA sequence: TGCGCCAGCAGTCGGGAGGGGACCACTGAAGCTTTCTTT.

This rearrangement joins TRBV6-1 to TRBJ1-5, with a tentative D call TRBD1 (6 bases). The germline gives CDR1 MNHNS, CDR2 SASEGT. Trimming removed 8 bases at V and 3 bases at J, with 11 bases between. The CDR3 consists of 13 residues. The CDR3 loop is CASSQGHNQPQHF. The CDR3 DNA follows: TGTGCCAGCTCCCAGGGACACAATCAGCCCCAGCATTTT.

This rearrangement joins TRBV7-2 to TRBJ2-3; D is tentatively TRBD1 or TRBD2 (6 bases each). V was pared by 4 bases and J by 3 bases, with 14 bases between. The CDR3 consists of 15 residues. CDR1 and CDR2 (germline): SGHTA, FQGNSA. The CDR3 reads CASSSQGLPTDTQYF. CDR3 DNA sequence: TGTGCCAGCAGCTCACAGGGACTTCCAACAGATACGCAGTATTTT.

This clonotype has at least ten counts. The chain uses TRBV5-1 and TRBJ1-1; D is ambiguous. The CDR3 totals 17 residues. Per germline, CDR1 SGHRS and CDR2 YFSETQ. The germline V and J ends were trimmed by 1 base and 1 base, with 17 bases remaining between them. DNA of the CDR3: TGCGCCAGCAGCTTGTCATGGCGGATACAACCGAACACTGAAGCTTTCTTT. This gives the protein CASSLSWRIQPNTEAFF.

The J gene is TRBJ1-2, the V gene TRBV5-8; TRBD1 matches 10 bases. V lost 4 bases to trimming and J lost 4 bases; unmatched junction nucleotides: 10. CDR3 length: 16 residues. Germline CDR1 is SGHTS and CDR2 is YDEGEE. CDR3 nucleotides: TGTGCCAGCAGCCACGGGGACAGGGGTCTGGGCTATGGCTACACCTTC. It specifies CASSHGDRGLGYGYTF.

This clonotype was seen more than once but under ten times. The J gene is TRBJ2-2, the V gene TRBV11-2, with D possibly called TRBD1 or TRBD2 (6 bases each). Germline CDR1 and CDR2: SGHAT and FQNNGV. The CDR3 runs 17 residues. The V and J ends lost 4 bases and 3 bases respectively, with 18 bases between them. The CDR3 nucleotides are TGTGCCAGCAGCTCACTCTACATGGAGGGGGACACCGGGGAGCTGTTTTTT. Translating gives CASSSLYMEGDTGELFF.